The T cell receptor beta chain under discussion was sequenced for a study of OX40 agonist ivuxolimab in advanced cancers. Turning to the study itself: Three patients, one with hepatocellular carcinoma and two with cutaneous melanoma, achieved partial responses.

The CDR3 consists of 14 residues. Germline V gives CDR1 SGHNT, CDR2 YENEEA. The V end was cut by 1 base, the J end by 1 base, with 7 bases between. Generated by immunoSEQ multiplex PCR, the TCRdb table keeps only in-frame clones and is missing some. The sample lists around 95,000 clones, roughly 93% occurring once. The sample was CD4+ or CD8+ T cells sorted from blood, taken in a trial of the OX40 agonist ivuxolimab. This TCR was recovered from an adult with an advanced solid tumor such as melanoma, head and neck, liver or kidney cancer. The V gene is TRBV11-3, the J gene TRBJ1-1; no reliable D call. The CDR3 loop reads CASSLGAANTEAFF. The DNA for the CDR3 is TGTGCCAGCAGCTTAGGAGCCGCGAACACTGAAGCTTTCTTT.